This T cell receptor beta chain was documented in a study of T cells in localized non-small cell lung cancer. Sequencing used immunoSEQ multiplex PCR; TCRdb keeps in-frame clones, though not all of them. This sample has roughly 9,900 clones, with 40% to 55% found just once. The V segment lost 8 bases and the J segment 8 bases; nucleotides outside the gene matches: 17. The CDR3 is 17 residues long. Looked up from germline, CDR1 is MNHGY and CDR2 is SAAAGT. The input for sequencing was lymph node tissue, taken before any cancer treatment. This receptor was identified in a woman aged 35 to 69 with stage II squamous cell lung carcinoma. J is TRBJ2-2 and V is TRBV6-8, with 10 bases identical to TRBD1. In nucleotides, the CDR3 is TGTGCCAGCCGGGACAGGGGTAAAGTCACGAGCACTGGGGAGCTGTTTTTT. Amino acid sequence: CASRDRGKVTSTGELFF.